This is a list of T cell receptor beta chains from one sample in a study of post-analysis software for immune sequencing data. TCRdb independently ran MiXCR on the PCR reads; one entry per CDR3 protein. The sample consists of 750,000 to 900,000 distinct CDR3 sequences, about half of them appearing once. Sequenced sample: blood. All receptors derive from a girl between 10 and 17 years old with multiple sclerosis. Both conserved end residues are part of each CDR3. A D gene is named only where the DNA matches it firmly. Size is stated for part of the rows, as once, few or many counts, or as a class when the clone is expanded.

v_call	clone_size	d_call	j_call	cdr3_aa	cdr3_nt
TRBV6-6	once	NA	TRBJ1-2	CASKGRVEYGYTF	TGTGCCAGCAAGGGCAGGGTGGAATATGGCTACACCTTC
TRBV20-1	NA	NA	TRBJ2-1	CSAPGPEQFF	TGCAGTGCTCCGGGGCCTGAGCAGTTCTTC
TRBV19	NA	TRBD1	TRBJ2-5	CASSPGQGPTETQYF	TGTGCCAGTAGCCCAGGACAGGGGCCCACGGAGACCCAGTACTTC
TRBV29-1	NA	NA	TRBJ2-5	CSVEGRSETQYF	TGCAGCGTTGAGGGGAGGTCCGAGACCCAGTACTTC
TRBV2	NA	NA	TRBJ2-1	CASSRTYNEQFF	TGTGCCAGCAGTCGGACCTACAATGAGCAGTTCTTC
TRBV6-6	NA	NA	TRBJ2-5	CASSYLSPAGSRETQYF	TGTGCCAGCAGTTACTTAAGCCCCGCGGGGAGTAGGGAGACCCAGTACTTC
TRBV5-1	NA	TRBD2	TRBJ2-1	CASSLVPSGGAEQFF	TGCGCCAGCAGCTTGGTCCCTAGCGGAGGTGCCGAGCAGTTCTTC
TRBV3-1	NA	NA	TRBJ2-3	CACSQVPPDADTQYF	TGTGCCTGCAGCCAAGTCCCACCAGACGCTGATACGCAGTATTTT
TRBV20-1	many	NA	TRBJ1-6	CSASSGRSSYNSPLHF	TGCAGTGCTAGTTCCGGCCGGAGCTCCTATAATTCACCCCTCCACTTT
TRBV12-3/TRBV12-4	few	NA	TRBJ2-7	CADSLGTTHYEQYF	TGTGCCGACAGTTTGGGGACAACCCACTACGAGCAGTACTTC
TRBV19	NA	TRBD1	TRBJ2-7	CASSIVAGGDYEQYF	TGTGCCAGTAGTATAGTGGCAGGGGGAGACTACGAGCAGTACTTC
TRBV24-1	NA	TRBD1	TRBJ2-5	CATSETKTGGGETQYF	TGTGCCACCAGTGAAACTAAGACAGGGGGAGGAGAGACCCAGTACTTC
TRBV13	NA	NA	TRBJ1-2	CASAASKESYGYTF	TGTGCCAGCGCTGCTTCCAAGGAGAGCTATGGCTACACCTTC
TRBV13	NA	TRBD2	TRBJ2-2	CASSSDSLAGVRTGERFF	TGTGCCAGCAGCTCCGATTCACTAGCGGGAGTACGGACCGGGGAGCGGTTTTTT
TRBV7-2	few	TRBD2	TRBJ2-7	CASSWGRRTAGTYEQYF	TGTGCCAGCAGCTGGGGACGTAGAACAGCGGGGACCTACGAGCAGTACTTC
TRBV20-1	few	NA	TRBJ2-7	CSAREDGSTSYEQYF	TGCAGTGCTAGAGAGGACGGGAGTACCTCTTACGAGCAGTACTTC
TRBV12-3/TRBV12-4	NA	NA	TRBJ2-7	CASSSGPYSFYEQYF	TGTGCCAGCAGCTCTGGCCCATACAGTTTCTACGAGCAGTACTTC
TRBV10-3	NA	TRBD1	TRBJ1-4	CAISEALTGTGEKLFF	TGTGCCATCAGTGAGGCTTTGACAGGGACGGGAGAAAAACTGTTTTTT
TRBV11-1	NA	NA	TRBJ2-7	CASSLPETGPYEQYF	TGTGCCAGCAGCTTACCGGAGACAGGTCCCTACGAGCAGTACTTC
TRBV7-8	few	TRBD1	TRBJ1-2	CASSLAAGGFGYTF	TGTGCCAGCAGCTTAGCGGCAGGGGGGTTTGGCTACACCTTC
TRBV20-1	few	NA	TRBJ1-6	CSASRGSDYNSPLHF	TGCAGTGCTAGTAGAGGGAGTGACTATAATTCACCCCTCCACTTT
TRBV12-3/TRBV12-4	few	TRBD2	TRBJ2-3	CASSWGLAAPDTQYF	TGTGCCAGCAGTTGGGGACTAGCGGCTCCGGATACGCAGTATTTT
TRBV29-1	many	NA	TRBJ2-4	CSVEDRGYIQYF	TGCAGCGTTGAAGATCGGGGATACATTCAGTACTTC
TRBV7-8	NA	TRBD2	TRBJ2-1	CASSLLATRSYNEQFF	TGTGCCAGCAGCCTACTAGCGACCCGCTCCTACAATGAGCAGTTCTTC
TRBV12-3/TRBV12-4	NA	NA	TRBJ1-1	CASSRVGAGTEAFF	TGTGCCAGCTCCCGTGTGGGGGCAGGGACTGAAGCTTTCTTT
TRBV6-5	NA	NA	TRBJ2-1	CATGRGAGYNEQFF	TGTGCCACCGGTAGGGGGGCCGGCTACAATGAGCAGTTCTTC
TRBV7-9	few	TRBD2	TRBJ2-1	CASSSYAGTSEIGQFF	TGTGCCAGCAGCTCCTATGCAGGGACTAGCGAGATTGGGCAGTTCTTC
TRBV3-1	once	NA	TRBJ2-7	CASSQISSQEPYEQYF	TGTGCCAGCAGCCAAATCTCATCCCAGGAACCTTACGAGCAGTACTTC
TRBV12-3/TRBV12-4	NA	TRBD1	TRBJ2-5	CASSSSGTGRPETQYF	TGTGCCAGCAGTTCTTCCGGGACAGGGCGGCCTGAGACCCAGTACTTC
TRBV12-3/TRBV12-4	few	NA	TRBJ1-1	CASSFVIGTGGNTEAFF	TGTGCCAGCAGTTTTGTAATTGGAACGGGGGGGAACACTGAAGCTTTCTTT
TRBV5-5	NA	NA	TRBJ2-3	CASSLYDGKGDTQYF	TGTGCCAGCAGCTTGTACGACGGGAAGGGGGATACGCAGTATTTT
TRBV12-3/TRBV12-4	NA	TRBD2	TRBJ2-3	CASSPRPGGDTQYF	TGTGCCAGCAGTCCAAGGCCGGGGGGAGATACGCAGTATTTT
TRBV7-9	NA	TRBD2	TRBJ2-3	CASSPTGSGRYGDTQYF	TGTGCCAGCAGCCCTACGGGTAGCGGGAGATATGGGGATACGCAGTATTTT
TRBV29-1	NA	TRBD2	TRBJ2-1	CSERGWLAVSNEQFF	TGCAGCGAGAGGGGATGGCTAGCGGTTTCGAATGAGCAGTTCTTC
TRBV9	NA	NA	TRBJ2-3	CASSVDGLNRDTQYF	TGTGCCAGCAGCGTAGATGGACTAAACCGGGATACGCAGTATTTT
TRBV27	few	TRBD1	TRBJ2-7	CATGTGVYEQYF	TGTGCCACCGGGACAGGGGTCTACGAGCAGTACTTC
TRBV4-3	few	NA	TRBJ2-1	CASSQELTAYNEQFF	TGCGCCAGCAGCCAAGAATTGACAGCCTACAATGAGCAGTTCTTC
TRBV27	NA	NA	TRBJ2-7	CASSLTRYLNEQYF	TGTGCCAGCAGCCTGACTCGCTACCTAAACGAGCAGTACTTC
TRBV9	NA	TRBD2	TRBJ2-1	CASSAVMTSGNEQFF	TGTGCCAGCAGCGCCGTGATGACTAGCGGTAATGAGCAGTTCTTC
TRBV9	few	NA	TRBJ2-3	CASSVATGISTDTQYF	TGTGCCAGCAGCGTAGCCACAGGGATAAGCACAGATACGCAGTATTTT
TRBV5-5	NA	NA	TRBJ2-3	CASSLDRGVNTDTQYF	TGTGCCAGCAGCTTGGATCGGGGAGTTAACACAGATACGCAGTATTTT
TRBV30	NA	NA	TRBJ1-2	CAWSVLRSFTF	TGTGCCTGGAGTGTTTTGCGGTCTTTCACCTTC
TRBV12-3/TRBV12-4	NA	NA	TRBJ2-1	CASSTGGGLNEQFF	TGTGCCAGCAGCACCGGGGGCGGACTCAATGAGCAGTTCTTC
TRBV20-1	few	TRBD2	TRBJ2-3	CSGNSGMTDTQYF	TGCAGTGGAAATAGCGGGATGACAGATACGCAGTATTTT